Presented here are 16 T cell receptor beta chains from one specimen sequenced in a study of Tregs in tolerant kidney transplant recipients. Only in-frame clones appear in the TCRdb table, and some are missing; sequencing was by immunoSEQ multiplex PCR. This sample's table has 45,000 to 55,000 clones. The sample here was CD4+ T cells from blood, taken before the transplant. Every receptor here comes from a human donor who received a combined kidney and bone marrow transplant.

Points on this clone: With the read ending 3 residues before the CDR3 end, the germline J gene is used to fill in that end. This chain links TRBV5-1 with TRBJ1-2; D is unclear. V was clipped by 0 bases and J by 3 bases, with 15 bases between them. CDR3 length: 16 residues. Germline V CDR1 and CDR2: SGHRS, YFSETQ. The part of the CDR3 DNA that was read is TGCGCCAGCAGCTTGGCCGCCAGGACTGAGGACTATGGC. It is translated as CASSLAARTEDYG. The entire CDR3 protein is CASSLAARTEDYGYTF.

Comments on this clone: The read ends 3 residues early relative to the CDR3; the germline J gene fills the gap. J is TRBJ1-1 and V is TRBV6-4, with a weak D call TRBD1 (5 bases). CDR1 and CDR2 (germline): MRHNA, SNTAGT. The CDR3 is 13 residues long. Trimming shortened V by 3 bases and J by 4 bases, and 9 bases separated the two germline ends. CDR3 protein: CASSEQGGTEAFF. Partial CDR3 DNA: TGTGCCAGCAGTGAGCAGGGCGGCACTGAA.

About this clone: The read comes to an end 3 residues before the CDR3 does, leaving the germline J gene to fill in the end. The J gene is TRBJ2-2, the V gene TRBV19; D gene unclear. Between the trimmed V and J ends, which lost 7 bases and 0 bases, there was a span of 15 bases. This CDR3 region has 16 residues. The germline V gene has CDR1 LNHDA and CDR2 SQIVND (reference sequence). Incomplete CDR3 DNA: TGTGCCAGTACCCTCCGGCGGCGGCCGAACACCGGGGAG. Residues: CASTLRRRPNTGE. The full CDR3 reads CASTLRRRPNTGELFF.

Details on this clone: The read falls 3 residues short of the CDR3 end, and the missing part is taken from the germline J gene. In the same sample, other DNA sequences code for this CDR3. The chain is built from TRBV2 and TRBJ2-5; D is perhaps TRBD1 (6 bases). In germline, CDR1 is SNHLY, CDR2 FYNNEI. The CDR3 spans 13 residues. V lost 6 bases and J lost 2, with 10 bases in between. CDR3 DNA (partial): TGTGCCAGCAGGAGGACAGAACAAGAGACC. The encoded protein is CASRRTEQET. The full CDR3 sequence reads CASRRTEQETQYF.

Of note for this clone: The read terminates 3 residues ahead of where the CDR3 ends, so the germline J gene completes it. V usage is TRBV7-9 and J usage is TRBJ2-5, with 7 bases identical to TRBD1. The CDR3 length is 14 residues. The V gene's germline CDR1 is SEHNR and CDR2 FQNEAQ (reference sequence). The J segment lost 3 bases and the V segment lost 4 bases, leaving 5 bases of the junction unmatched. Incomplete CDR3 DNA: TGTGCCAGCAGCTCCCGGGACAGAGAAGAGACC. Its protein is CASSSRDREET. The CDR3, in full, reads CASSSRDREETQYF. The full variable domain, completed using reference TRBV7-9 and TRBJ2-5, is DTGVSQNPRHKITKRGQNVTFRCDPISEHNRLYWYRQTLGQGPEFLTYFQNEAQLEKSRLLSDRFSAERPKGSFSTLEIQRTEQGDSAMYLCASSSRDREETQYFGPGTRLLVL.

Remarks on this clone: The CDR3 end falls 3 residues outside the read, so it is completed with the germline J gene. V gene TRBV30 combines with J gene TRBJ1-3; 8 bases fit TRBD1. The trim removed 3 bases at V and 3 bases at J, leaving 10 bases unmatched. The CDR3 has 16 amino acids. Germline lookup yields CDR1 GTSNPN and CDR2 SVGIG (reference sequence). The DNA read from the CDR3 is TGTGCCTGGAGCGGGGGGACAGGACAACTTGGAAACACC. Amino acid sequence: CAWSGGTGQLGNT. Given in full, the CDR3 is CAWSGGTGQLGNTIYF.

To note about this clone: The read ends 3 residues shy of where the CDR3 ends; the end is completed using the germline J gene. V gene TRBV30 combines with J gene TRBJ2-1, with D perhaps TRBD2 (6 bases). This CDR3 is built from 14 residues. Between the trimmed V and J ends, which lost 6 bases and 9 bases, there was a span of 21 bases. CDR1 and CDR2 from the germline V gene are GTSNPN and SVGIG (reference sequence). The CDR3 bases that were read are TGTGCCTGCCAGACTAGGGCCCACTACGGTGAG. Translating it yields CACQTRAHYGE. The full CDR3 sequence reads CACQTRAHYGEQFF.

To note about this clone: The read ends 3 residues early relative to the CDR3; the germline J gene fills the gap. V is TRBV5-1 and J is TRBJ2-7; 8 positions agree with TRBD2. Trimming at V came to 2 bases and at J to 5 bases, leaving 9 bases not matched to a gene. The CDR3 is 15 amino acids. CDR1 is SGHRS and CDR2 is YFSETQ in the germline V gene. The DNA read from the CDR3 is TGCGCCAGCAGCTTCTTGGGCGGGAGGCTTGACGAG. Its protein product is CASSFLGGRLDE. The entire CDR3 is CASSFLGGRLDEQYF.

As concerns this clone: The CDR3 goes on 3 residues after the read ends, and that part is filled in from the germline J gene. The chain has TRBV7-2 and TRBJ2-2; 7 nucleotides align to TRBD1. The V and J ends lost 9 bases and 1 base, in that order; junction bases with no gene match: 8. The CDR3 sequence is 15 residues long. In germline, CDR1 is SGHTA, CDR2 FQGNSA. CDR3 region: CASRRRQGNTGELFF. The sequenced part of the CDR3 DNA is TGTGCCAGTAGGAGGAGACAGGGGAACACCGGGGAG.

A note on this clone: Coverage ceases 3 residues before the CDR3 finishes, and the germline J gene fills in the end. The chain employs TRBV7-2 and TRBJ2-3; perhaps TRBD2 as D (6 bases). The germline V and J ends were trimmed by 3 bases and 2 bases, with 9 bases remaining between them. Germline V gene data show CDR1 as SGHTA and CDR2 as FQGNSA. This CDR3 is 14 amino acids long. CDR3 bases read: TGTGCCAGCAGCTTTGGCGGGAACACAGATACG. It encodes CASSFGGNTDT. The full CDR3 protein is CASSFGGNTDTQYF.

A note on this clone: The read is 3 residues too short to cover the CDR3 end, so that end is filled in from the germline J gene. The chain couples TRBV7-6 to TRBJ2-5; unclear D gene. The germline V gene encodes CDR1 SGHVS and CDR2 FNYEAQ. The V end lost 5 bases, the J end lost 1 base, and 2 bases lay between the germline ends. This CDR3 has 11 residues. The CDR3 loop is CASSLQETQYF. The covered CDR3 bases are TGTGCCAGCAGCCTCCAAGAGACC. The full variable domain, in which reference TRBV7-6 and TRBJ2-5 provide the parts outside the CDR3, is GAGVSQSPRYKVTKRGQDVALRCDPISGHVSLYWYRQALGQGPEFLTYFNYEAQQDKSGLPNDRFSAERPEGSISTLTIQRTEQRDSAMYRCASSLQETQYFGPGTRLLVL.

To note about this clone: The CDR3 goes on 3 residues after the read ends, and that part is filled in from the germline J gene. The chain joins TRBV18 to TRBJ1-1, with TRBD1 identical over 9 bases. The germline V gene has CDR1 KGHSH and CDR2 LQKENI. Trimming at V came to 3 bases and at J to 2 bases, leaving 7 bases not matched to a gene. The CDR3 runs 16 residues. The CDR3 DNA, read in part, is TGTGCCAGCTCACCGGGACAGGGTTCGGGCAACACTGAA. Its protein product is CASSPGQGSGNTE. The CDR3 reads in full as CASSPGQGSGNTEAFF.

As concerns this clone: The read comes to an end 3 residues before the CDR3 does, leaving the germline J gene to fill in the end. The sample holds other DNA sequences that translate to the same CDR3. The chain has TRBV19 and TRBJ2-5; 8 bases agree with TRBD2. Germline V gene lookup returns CDR1 LNHDA and CDR2 SQIVND (reference sequence). This CDR3 is 14 amino acids long. After removal of 3 bases from V and 1 base from J, the junction contained 1 base not matched to a gene. Partial CDR3 DNA: TGTGCCAGTAGTATTAGCGGGGTCCAAGAGACC. Translated, it gives CASSISGVQET. The entire CDR3 reads CASSISGVQETQYF.

About this clone itself: Mismatch with germline at one junction end may stem from a read error. Read data end 3 residues before the CDR3 end; the end is taken from the germline J gene. The rearrangement joins TRBV7-9 to TRBJ1-2; tentatively, D is TRBD1 (5 bases). Per germline, CDR1 SEHNR and CDR2 FQNEAQ (reference sequence). The CDR3 runs to 12 residues. Partial CDR3 DNA: TGTGCCAGCAGCATAGCGGCAGGGATC. Translation: CASSIAAGI. The entire CDR3 protein reads CASSIAAGIYTF.

A note on this clone: The CDR3 is cut off 3 residues early in the read; its end comes from the germline J gene. The chain has TRBV5-1 and TRBJ2-5; D possibly corresponds to TRBD1 (6 bases). This CDR3 has 15 amino acids. Per the germline V gene, CDR1 is SGHRS and CDR2 is YFSETQ. Trimming pared 1 base from V and 2 bases from J, leaving 12 bases between. CDR3 bases read: TGCGCCAGCAGCTTGTTCGGACAGCAGCAAGAGACC. Its protein is CASSLFGQQQET. The CDR3 in its entirety is CASSLFGQQQETQYF. The variable domain in full, completed from reference TRBV5-1 and TRBJ2-5, reads KAGVTQTPRYLIKTRGQQVTLSCSPISGHRSVSWYQQTPGQGLQFLFEYFSETQRNKGNFPGRFSGRQFSNSRSEMNVSTLELGDSALYLCASSLFGQQQETQYFGPGTRLLVL.

Comments on this clone: The read is 3 residues too short to cover the CDR3 end, so that end is filled in from the germline J gene. The chain combines TRBV29-1 with TRBJ1-6; maybe TRBD1 (5 bases). Trimming removed 4 bases at V and 7 bases at J, with 11 bases between. CDR1 is SQVTM and CDR2 is ANQGSEA in the germline V gene. The CDR3 is 13 residues long. CDR3 DNA, as far as it was read: TGCAGCGTTGGGCAGGGTGGGAATTCACCC. Translated, it gives CSVGQGGNSP. The entire CDR3 is CSVGQGGNSPLHF.